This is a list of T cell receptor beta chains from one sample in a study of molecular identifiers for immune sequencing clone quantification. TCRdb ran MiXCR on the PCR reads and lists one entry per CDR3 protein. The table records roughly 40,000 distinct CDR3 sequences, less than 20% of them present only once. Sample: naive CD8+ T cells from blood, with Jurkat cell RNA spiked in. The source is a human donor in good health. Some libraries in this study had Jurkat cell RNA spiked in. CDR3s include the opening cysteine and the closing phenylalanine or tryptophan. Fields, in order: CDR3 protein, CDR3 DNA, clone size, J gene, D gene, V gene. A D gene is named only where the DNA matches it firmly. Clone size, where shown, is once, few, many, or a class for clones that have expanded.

CDR3 protein: CASSFWGQETQYF; CDR3 DNA: TGTGCCAGCAGTTTCTGGGGTCAAGAGACCCAGTACTTC; clone size: many; J gene: TRBJ2-5; D gene: .; V gene: TRBV12-3/TRBV12-4
CDR3 protein: CASSYPEQYF; CDR3 DNA: TGTGCCAGCAGTTACCCTGAGCAGTACTTC; clone size: many; J gene: TRBJ2-7; D gene: .; V gene: TRBV6-2/TRBV6-3
CDR3 protein: CSARDGKLFF; CDR3 DNA: TGCAGTGCTAGGGACGGAAAACTGTTTTTT; clone size: many; J gene: TRBJ1-4; D gene: .; V gene: TRBV20-1
CDR3 protein: CASSDRGFYEQYF; CDR3 DNA: TGCGCCAGCAGCGACAGGGGGTTTTACGAGCAGTACTTC; clone size: many; J gene: TRBJ2-7; D gene: TRBD1; V gene: TRBV4-1
CDR3 protein: CATSDWDEQFF; CDR3 DNA: TGTGCCACCAGTGATTGGGATGAGCAGTTCTTC; clone size: .; J gene: TRBJ2-1; D gene: .; V gene: TRBV24-1
CDR3 protein: CASPRRLCYEQYF; CDR3 DNA: TGCGCCAGCCCCCGGAGATTATGCTACGAGCAGTACTTC; clone size: many; J gene: TRBJ2-7; D gene: .; V gene: TRBV23-1
CDR3 protein: CASSVGAITDTQYF; CDR3 DNA: TGTGCCAGCAGCGTGGGCGCGATCACAGATACGCAGTATTTT; clone size: many; J gene: TRBJ2-3; D gene: .; V gene: TRBV9
CDR3 protein: CASQRGASTDTQYF; CDR3 DNA: TGTGCCAGCCAACGCGGGGCTAGCACAGATACGCAGTATTTT; clone size: .; J gene: TRBJ2-3; D gene: .; V gene: TRBV27
CDR3 protein: CASSVNGKSSYEQYF; CDR3 DNA: TGCGCCAGCAGTGTTAATGGGAAAAGCTCCTACGAGCAGTACTTC; clone size: .; J gene: TRBJ2-7; D gene: .; V gene: TRBV23-1
CDR3 protein: CASSQGPGHLYEQYF; CDR3 DNA: TGTGCCAGCAGCCAAGGCCCCGGACACCTCTACGAGCAGTACTTC; clone size: .; J gene: TRBJ2-7; D gene: .; V gene: TRBV14
CDR3 protein: CASSASVRGGDGYTF; CDR3 DNA: TGTGCCAGCAGCGCCTCTGTTCGGGGAGGAGATGGCTACACCTTC; clone size: .; J gene: TRBJ1-2; D gene: .; V gene: TRBV9
CDR3 protein: CASSLVAGTYEQYF; CDR3 DNA: TGTGCCAGCAGCTTAGTGGCAGGAACCTACGAGCAGTACTTC; clone size: many; J gene: TRBJ2-7; D gene: .; V gene: TRBV7-2
CDR3 protein: CASSTGFPYEQYF; CDR3 DNA: TGTGCCAGCAGTACAGGGTTCCCCTACGAGCAGTACTTC; clone size: .; J gene: TRBJ2-7; D gene: .; V gene: TRBV12-3/TRBV12-4
CDR3 protein: CASSLIPYSGNTEAFF; CDR3 DNA: TGTGCCAGCAGTCTAATTCCCTACTCAGGAAACACTGAAGCTTTCTTT; clone size: many; J gene: TRBJ1-1; D gene: .; V gene: TRBV28
CDR3 protein: CASSQVARSYYGYTF; CDR3 DNA: TGTGCCAGCAGCCAAGTGGCCAGGTCGTACTATGGCTACACCTTC; clone size: few; J gene: TRBJ1-2; D gene: .; V gene: TRBV14
CDR3 protein: CASSYGTRNGYEQYF; CDR3 DNA: TGTGCCAGCAGTTACGGGACTCGGAACGGGTACGAGCAGTACTTC; clone size: many; J gene: TRBJ2-7; D gene: .; V gene: TRBV6-2/TRBV6-3
CDR3 protein: CASSLVSGWSGELFF; CDR3 DNA: TGTGCCAGCAGCTTAGTCTCAGGGTGGTCCGGGGAGCTGTTTTTT; clone size: many; J gene: TRBJ2-2; D gene: .; V gene: TRBV7-8
CDR3 protein: CASSDRAPYEQYF; CDR3 DNA: TGTGCCAGCAGTGACAGGGCGCCCTACGAGCAGTACTTC; clone size: medium-sized; J gene: TRBJ2-7; D gene: TRBD1; V gene: TRBV6-2/TRBV6-3
CDR3 protein: CANSFRDSYEQYF; CDR3 DNA: TGTGCCAACAGCTTTCGGGACAGCTACGAGCAGTACTTC; clone size: .; J gene: TRBJ2-7; D gene: TRBD1; V gene: TRBV7-9
CDR3 protein: CASSSTSGRDTQYF; CDR3 DNA: TGTGCCAGCAGCTCGACTAGCGGGAGGGATACGCAGTATTTT; clone size: many; J gene: TRBJ2-3; D gene: TRBD2; V gene: TRBV12-3/TRBV12-4
CDR3 protein: CASSLAGVSYNSPLHF; CDR3 DNA: TGTGCCAGCAGCTTAGCCGGGGTCTCCTATAATTCACCCCTCCACTTT; clone size: many; J gene: TRBJ1-6; D gene: .; V gene: TRBV13
CDR3 protein: CASSYSSGPHPKETQYF; CDR3 DNA: TGTGCCAGCAGTTACTCGTCAGGGCCCCATCCTAAAGAGACCCAGTACTTC; clone size: .; J gene: TRBJ2-5; D gene: .; V gene: TRBV6-7
CDR3 protein: CASSVVANSYEQYF; CDR3 DNA: TGTGCCAGCAGCGTAGTCGCCAACTCCTACGAGCAGTACTTC; clone size: .; J gene: TRBJ2-7; D gene: .; V gene: TRBV9
CDR3 protein: CASSQSGTGTYEQYF; CDR3 DNA: TGCGCCAGCAGCCAATCTGGGACAGGGACCTACGAGCAGTACTTC; clone size: many; J gene: TRBJ2-7; D gene: TRBD1; V gene: TRBV4-3
CDR3 protein: CASYYPSGTDTEAFF; CDR3 DNA: TGTGCCAGCTACTACCCCTCGGGGACCGACACTGAAGCTTTCTTT; clone size: few; J gene: TRBJ1-1; D gene: .; V gene: TRBV6-2/TRBV6-3
CDR3 protein: CASSPDPTSGILQETQYF; CDR3 DNA: TGTGCCAGCAGTCCCGACCCGACTAGCGGGATACTCCAAGAGACCCAGTACTTC; clone size: few; J gene: TRBJ2-5; D gene: TRBD2; V gene: TRBV28
CDR3 protein: CASSQEGGTGYSYEQYF; CDR3 DNA: TGTGCCAGCAGCCAAGAAGGCGGGACGGGGTACTCCTACGAGCAGTACTTC; clone size: many; J gene: TRBJ2-7; D gene: .; V gene: TRBV3-1
CDR3 protein: CASSSPQGYGYTF; CDR3 DNA: TGTGCCAGCAGCTCCCCGCAGGGGTACGGCTACACCTTC; clone size: many; J gene: TRBJ1-2; D gene: .; V gene: TRBV9
CDR3 protein: CASSLGSSNEQFF; CDR3 DNA: TGTGCCAGCAGCTTAGGGTCGTCAAATGAGCAGTTCTTC; clone size: many; J gene: TRBJ2-1; D gene: .; V gene: TRBV11-2
CDR3 protein: CASSLDPNQGNTIYF; CDR3 DNA: TGCGCCAGCAGCTTGGATCCAAACCAAGGAAACACCATATATTTT; clone size: many; J gene: TRBJ1-3; D gene: .; V gene: TRBV5-1
CDR3 protein: CASSELAGGYEQFF; CDR3 DNA: TGTGCCAGCAGTGAGCTAGCGGGAGGTTATGAGCAGTTCTTC; clone size: many; J gene: TRBJ2-1; D gene: TRBD2; V gene: TRBV12-3/TRBV12-4
CDR3 protein: CASSQESQGLETQYF; CDR3 DNA: TGTGCCAGCAGCCAAGAATCACAGGGTCTAGAGACCCAGTACTTC; clone size: many; J gene: TRBJ2-5; D gene: .; V gene: TRBV3-1
CDR3 protein: CASSFGLAGVEQYF; CDR3 DNA: TGTGCCAGCAGTTTCGGACTAGCGGGAGTTGAGCAGTACTTC; clone size: few; J gene: TRBJ2-7; D gene: TRBD2; V gene: TRBV27
CDR3 protein: CASSQEGVGAYEQYF; CDR3 DNA: TGTGCCAGCAGCCAAGAGGGCGTAGGGGCCTACGAGCAGTACTTC; clone size: few; J gene: TRBJ2-7; D gene: .; V gene: TRBV4-2
CDR3 protein: CATALATYNEQFF; CDR3 DNA: TGTGCCACCGCTCTAGCAACCTACAATGAGCAGTTCTTC; clone size: many; J gene: TRBJ2-1; D gene: .; V gene: TRBV19
CDR3 protein: CASSFGSSTGELFF; CDR3 DNA: TGCGCCAGCAGCTTCGGGAGTAGCACCGGGGAGCTGTTTTTT; clone size: many; J gene: TRBJ2-2; D gene: .; V gene: TRBV5-1
CDR3 protein: CASSEREGQGTF; CDR3 DNA: TGTGCCAGCAGCGAGAGGGAGGGGCAGGGAACCTTC; clone size: many; J gene: TRBJ1-2; D gene: .; V gene: TRBV9
CDR3 protein: CASSMGWFAGANTGELFF; CDR3 DNA: TGTGCCAGTAGTATGGGTTGGTTCGCGGGAGCGAACACCGGGGAGCTGTTTTTT; clone size: .; J gene: TRBJ2-2; D gene: TRBD2; V gene: TRBV19
CDR3 protein: CSAREPGPRLNTGELFF; CDR3 DNA: TGCAGTGCTAGGGAGCCGGGACCGAGGTTGAACACCGGGGAGCTGTTTTTT; clone size: many; J gene: TRBJ2-2; D gene: .; V gene: TRBV20-1
CDR3 protein: CASSVTSSSEQYF; CDR3 DNA: TGTGCCAGCAGCGTGACTAGCTCGTCCGAGCAGTACTTC; clone size: many; J gene: TRBJ2-7; D gene: TRBD2; V gene: TRBV7-2
CDR3 protein: CASRPTSGSGYNEQFF; CDR3 DNA: TGTGCCAGTAGGCCGACTAGCGGGAGCGGTTACAATGAGCAGTTCTTC; clone size: few; J gene: TRBJ2-1; D gene: TRBD2; V gene: TRBV19
CDR3 protein: CASSQDLSKGNEQFF; CDR3 DNA: TGCGCCAGCAGCCAAGATCTTTCAAAGGGGAATGAGCAGTTCTTC; clone size: many; J gene: TRBJ2-1; D gene: .; V gene: TRBV4-3
CDR3 protein: CASSIREQGPEAFF; CDR3 DNA: TGCGCCAGCAGCATACGAGAACAGGGACCTGAAGCTTTCTTT; clone size: many; J gene: TRBJ1-1; D gene: .; V gene: TRBV5-1
CDR3 protein: CASSFDRVTDTQYF; CDR3 DNA: TGTGCCAGCAGCTTCGACAGGGTCACAGATACGCAGTATTTT; clone size: many; J gene: TRBJ2-3; D gene: TRBD1; V gene: TRBV7-9